These 12 T cell receptor beta chains were all obtained from the same sample, sequenced in a study of T cell responses to AZD1222 COVID-19 vaccine. Some clones are missing from TCRdb's copy, which holds only in-frame ones; the method was immunoSEQ multiplex PCR. This table has tens of thousands of clones, roughly 80% appearing once. The starting material was peripheral blood, obtained 28 days after the second AZD1222 dose. Receptor source: an adult who received the AZD1222 COVID-19 vaccine.

V gene TRBV6-4 combines with J gene TRBJ2-1; D may be TRBD2 (6 bases). V was pared by 4 bases and J by 4 bases, with 14 bases between. Germline CDR1 reads MRHNA; CDR2 reads SNTAGT. There are 15 residues in the CDR3. The CDR3 nucleotides are TGTGCCAGCAGTGGGGAAGCTAGCGAGTACAATGAGCAGTTCTTC. It specifies CASSGEASEYNEQFF.

This chain uses TRBV3-1 (or the pseudogene TRBV3-2) with TRBJ1-2; weak D call: TRBD1 (5 bases). Trimming removed 1 base from V and 7 bases from J, with 13 bases in between. Germline V lookup: CDR1 LGHDT, CDR2 YNNKEL (reference sequence). The CDR3 spans 14 residues. Here the CDR3 DNA reads TGTGCCAGCAGCCAAGTAGAGGGGCGTAGTGGCTACACCTTC. As protein: CASSQVEGRSGYTF.

This rearrangement joins TRBV6-5 to TRBJ1-3, with D unresolved. Trimming removed 9 bases at V and 0 bases at J, with 15 bases between. The length of the CDR3 is 15 residues. Germline values: CDR1 MNHEY, CDR2 SVGAGI. CDR3 sequence (DNA): TGTGCCAGTAGGACGGAACCCGGCTCTGGAAACACCATATATTTT. This encodes CASRTEPGSGNTIYF.

This chain uses TRBV6-1 with TRBJ2-1; TRBD1 aligns across 9 bases. The CDR3 has 15 residues. V shed 2 bases and J 6 bases; nucleotides not matched to a gene: 5. CDR1 MNHNS and CDR2 SASEGT come from the germline V gene. The CDR3 reads CASSETGTGSNEQFF. CDR3 coding DNA: TGTGCCAGCAGTGAAACGGGGACAGGGTCCAATGAGCAGTTCTTC.

The chain is built from TRBV27 and TRBJ2-3, with D uncertain. V dropped 1 base and J dropped 4 bases, with 3 bases sitting between them. CDR3 length: 12 residues. Germline V gene lookup returns CDR1 MNHEY and CDR2 SMNVEV (reference sequence). This CDR3 reads CASSLYPDTQYF. CDR3 coding DNA: TGTGCCAGCAGTTTATACCCAGATACGCAGTATTTT.

The CDR3 region has the DNA TGTGCCAGCAGTGAACATAGGAGCGGGAGGGCCCAAGAGACCCAGTACTTC. Translation: CASSEHRSGRAQETQYF. The J gene is TRBJ2-5, the V gene TRBV25-1; 10 bases line up with TRBD2. Germline CDR1 MGHDK, CDR2 SYGVNS. V was clipped by 2 bases and J by 1 base; unmatched bases: 7. This CDR3 is 17 amino acids long. The variable domain in full, completed from reference TRBV25-1 and TRBJ2-5, reads EADIYQTPRYLVIGTGKKITLECSQTMGHDKMYWYQQDPGMELHLIHYSYGVNSTEKGDLSSESTVSRIRTEHFPLTLESARPSHTSQYLCASSEHRSGRAQETQYFGPGTRLLVL.

The gene calls are TRBV5-4 and TRBJ1-6, with D possibly being TRBD1 (5 bases). CDR3 length: 14 amino acids. The germline CDR1 and CDR2 sequences are SGHNT and YYREEE (reference sequence). The ends were cut back, 2 bases at V and 7 bases at J, with 10 bases in the middle. The CDR3 region has the DNA TGTGCCAGCAGCTTCCCAGGGCGGAATTCACCCCTCCACTTT. Its protein product is CASSFPGRNSPLHF.

The chain carries TRBV7-2 and TRBJ1-5; TRBD1 matches 10 bases. CDR1 is SGHTA and CDR2 is FQGNSA in the germline V gene. The CDR3 is made up of 16 amino acids. V shed 4 bases and J 6 bases; nucleotides not matched to a gene: 9. The CDR3: CASSSSPGQGGQPQHF. CDR3 sequence (DNA): TGTGCCAGCAGCTCAAGCCCAGGACAGGGGGGTCAGCCCCAGCATTTT.

The chain links TRBV28 to TRBJ2-1; a weak D match, TRBD2 (6 bases). The length of the CDR3 is 17 residues. From germline, CDR1 is MDHEN and CDR2 SYDVKM. The ends were cut back, 4 bases at V and 6 bases at J, with 22 bases in the middle. The CDR3 sequence is CASSSDYVGPVVNEQFF. DNA of the CDR3: TGTGCCAGCAGTTCGGACTACGTCGGCCCGGTTGTCAATGAGCAGTTCTTC. Supplemented by reference TRBV28 and TRBJ2-1, the full variable domain reads DVKVTQSSRYLVKRTGEKVFLECVQDMDHENMFWYRQDPGLGLRLIYFSYDVKMKEKGDIPEGYSVSREKKERFSLILESASTNQTSMYLCASSSDYVGPVVNEQFFGPGTRLTVL.

By share of the sample, this clone is medium-sized. This chain links TRBV19 with TRBJ1-6; a weak D match, TRBD1 (5 bases). V was trimmed by 7 bases and J by 8 bases, leaving 21 bases between them. This CDR3 spans 16 amino acids. The germline CDR1 and CDR2 sequences are LNHDA and SQIVND (reference sequence). CDR3 DNA sequence: TGTGCCAGTACCCGAGACCCGGGACCTGGGGATTCACCCCTCCACTTT. Protein sequence: CASTRDPGPGDSPLHF.

The rearrangement joins TRBV5-1 to TRBJ1-3, with a weak D call TRBD1 (5 bases). Trimming removed 2 bases at V and 4 bases at J, with 10 bases between. The germline CDR1 and CDR2 sequences are SGHRS and YFSETQ. CDR3 length: 14 residues. DNA for the CDR3: TGCGCCAGCAGCTTAGAGCCAGGGGGAAACACCATATATTTT. Protein: CASSLEPGGNTIYF.

The V and J genes are TRBV5-1 and TRBJ1-3; D perhaps matches TRBD1 (5 bases). V was trimmed by 0 bases and J by 0 bases, leaving 16 bases between them. The germline CDR1 and CDR2 sequences are SGHRS and YFSETQ. CDR3 size: 18 residues. The CDR3 region has the DNA TGCGCCAGCAGCTTGGCCGTCGTTGGGACTGCCTCTGGAAACACCATATATTTT. Translated, it gives CASSLAVVGTASGNTIYF. The full variable domain, in which reference TRBV5-1 and TRBJ1-3 provide the parts outside the CDR3, is KAGVTQTPRYLIKTRGQQVTLSCSPISGHRSVSWYQQTPGQGLQFLFEYFSETQRNKGNFPGRFSGRQFSNSRSEMNVSTLELGDSALYLCASSLAVVGTASGNTIYFGEGSWLTVV.